The sequence of this TCR beta chain was determined in a study of CD8 T cells in ankylosing spondylitis. This clonotype came up many times. The target antigen is unknown. This CDR3 region has 16 residues. Germline assignment: CDR1 SGHNT and CDR2 YENEEA. V gave up 5 bases and J gave up 1 base, with 17 bases separating them. Via MiXCR, TCRdb re-called the 5' RACE reads, giving one row per CDR3 protein. The sample has 200,000 to 300,000 distinct CDR3 sequences, 7.5% to 9% seen once. Study results and limitations: Disease-linked clones bore a CD8+ phenotype, appearing relatively rarely in peripheral blood.

Sequencing was performed on blood, either unsorted or a sorted T cell fraction (not recorded which). J is TRBJ1-1 and V is TRBV11-3, with D unresolved. The receptor was derived from a male donor with ankylosing spondylitis or in good health (not recorded which). CDR3 region: CASSPRAGGRNTEAFF. The CDR3 nucleotides are TGTGCCAGCAGCCCCCGGGCAGGCGGACGGAACACTGAAGCTTTCTTT. The complete variable domain, with remaining parts taken from reference TRBV11-3 and TRBJ1-1, reads EAGVVQSPRYKIIEKKQPVAFWCNPISGHNTLYWYLQNLGQGPELLIRYENEEAVDDSQLPKDRFSAERLKGVDSTLKIQPAELGDSAVYLCASSPRAGGRNTEAFFGQGTRLTVV.